A single sample is the source of the 12 T cell receptor beta chains below, sequenced in a study of blood T cell repertoires in COVID-19. Produced via immunoSEQ multiplex PCR; TCRdb's table is partial and in-frame only. The table shows 150,000 to 200,000 clones, with around 87% occurring only once. The sequenced material came from PBMCs or T cells enriched from blood (not recorded which). Receptor source: a woman aged 40 to 50 in a cohort exposed to, infected with or recovered from COVID-19 (not recorded which).

The chain joins TRBV3-1 (or the pseudogene TRBV3-2) to TRBJ2-1, with D maybe TRBD1 (6 bases). Per germline, CDR1 LGHDT and CDR2 YNNKEL (reference sequence). CDR3 length: 13 amino acids. Trimming took off 0 bases at V and 14 bases at J, with 14 bases between the two ends. The CDR3 DNA follows: TGTGCCAGCAGCCAAGATCCCACGGGACAAGAGTTCTTC. It codes for CASSQDPTGQEFF.

In the case of this clone: A much larger clone differs from this one at a single base, so this may be a read error. The rearrangement joins TRBV5-6 to TRBJ1-1; tentatively, D is TRBD1 (6 bases). The V end was cut by 2 bases, the J end by 0 bases, with 8 bases between. The CDR3 is made up of 14 amino acids. Germline loops: CDR1 SGHDT, CDR2 YYEEEE. CDR3 nucleotide sequence: TGTGCCAGCAGCTTAGGACAGATGAACACTGAAGCTTTCTTT. Translated: CASSLGQMNTEAFF.

The chain is built from TRBV18 and TRBJ1-2, with 7 bases fitting TRBD1. CDR1 and CDR2 (germline): KGHSH, LQKENI. The V segment lost 5 bases and the J segment 3 bases; nucleotides outside the gene matches: 3. This CDR3 spans 13 amino acids. The CDR3 nucleotides are TGTGCCAGCTCAAAAGGGGGCGACTATGGCTACACCTTC. Its protein product is CASSKGGDYGYTF.

J is TRBJ1-2 and V is TRBV2; 7 positions match TRBD1. The CDR3 has 12 residues. Germline loops: CDR1 SNHLY, CDR2 FYNNEI. Trimming removed 4 bases from V and 8 bases from J; junction bases left unmatched: 4. This CDR3 is CASSATGEGYTF. Written as DNA, the CDR3 is TGTGCCAGCAGTGCTACAGGGGAAGGCTACACCTTC.

V and J are TRBV28 and TRBJ1-1; D uncertain. This CDR3 has 12 residues. The V gene's germline CDR1 is MDHEN and CDR2 SYDVKM. V was cut by 5 bases and J by 7 bases, with 11 bases left in between. CDR3 sequence (DNA): TGTGCCAGCAGTCCCCCGGGTCTTGAAGCTTTCTTT. This codes for CASSPPGLEAFF.

The V call is TRBV13, the J call TRBJ1-2; maybe TRBD1 (6 bases). Trimming pared 5 bases from V and 5 bases from J, leaving 15 bases between. This CDR3 comprises 14 residues. CDR1 PRHDT and CDR2 FYEKMQ come from the germline V gene (reference sequence). The CDR3 DNA reads TGTGCCAGCAGCGACCGGCAGGGGTTATATGGCTACACCTTC. Its protein is CASSDRQGLYGYTF.

The rearrangement joins TRBV6-1 to TRBJ2-2, with D unresolved. Germline V gene sequence: CDR1 MNHNS, CDR2 SASEGT. There are 14 residues in the CDR3. Trimming removed 4 bases at V and 3 bases at J, with 9 bases between. The CDR3 region is CASSGAQDTGELFF. The CDR3 nucleotides are TGTGCCAGCAGTGGAGCTCAGGACACCGGGGAGCTGTTTTTT.

This clone has just one count. This chain uses TRBV28 with TRBJ1-1; no definite D call. This CDR3 has 11 amino acids. The V gene's germline CDR1 is MDHEN and CDR2 SYDVKM. With 2 bases removed from V and 8 bases from J, the gap between germline ends came to 6 bases. The CDR3 region has the DNA TGTGCCAGCAGTTTACGTAGAGAAGCTTTCTTT. Protein sequence: CASSLRREAFF.

This rearrangement joins TRBV5-5 to TRBJ1-6; weak D call: TRBD1 (6 bases). The ends were cut back, 1 base at V and 7 bases at J, with 15 bases in the middle. Germline lookup yields CDR1 SGHKS and CDR2 YYEKEE (reference sequence). The CDR3 has 16 amino acids. Here the CDR3 reads CASSLRGGFGNSPLHF. The DNA for the CDR3 is TGTGCCAGCAGCTTGAGGGGGGGGTTCGGAAATTCACCCCTCCACTTT.

The chain uses TRBV28 and TRBJ2-7; 9 bases are a match to TRBD2. V lost 5 bases and J lost 1; bases outside the gene matches: 6. The length of the CDR3 is 15 residues. The germline V gene has CDR1 MDHEN and CDR2 SYDVKM. This CDR3 is CASSPGTSISYEQYF. Here the CDR3 DNA reads TGTGCCAGCAGTCCTGGGACTAGCATTTCCTACGAGCAGTACTTC.

The genes are TRBV9 and TRBJ2-7; 9 nucleotides align to TRBD1. The CDR3 length is 17 residues. The V and J ends lost 4 bases and 6 bases, in that order; junction bases with no gene match: 17. Germline CDR1 and CDR2: SGDLS and YYNGEE. The CDR3 DNA reads as TGTGCCAGCAGCCCCCGTCAACAGGGGGCGCAGGGGGGCGAGCAGTACTTC. This codes for CASSPRQQGAQGGEQYF.

The chain couples TRBV5-1 to TRBJ2-5, with 8 bases matching TRBD2. V gave up 0 bases and J gave up 1 base; unmatched junction bases: 2. This CDR3 region has 15 residues. Germline loops: CDR1 SGHRS, CDR2 YFSETQ. The CDR3 reads CASSLVAGGQETQYF. Written as DNA, the CDR3 is TGCGCCAGCAGCTTGGTGGCGGGGGGCCAAGAGACCCAGTACTTC. Full variable domain (rest looked up from reference TRBV5-1 and TRBJ2-5): KAGVTQTPRYLIKTRGQQVTLSCSPISGHRSVSWYQQTPGQGLQFLFEYFSETQRNKGNFPGRFSGRQFSNSRSEMNVSTLELGDSALYLCASSLVAGGQETQYFGPGTRLLVL.